This T cell receptor beta chain is from a study of blood T cell repertoires in COVID-19. Study-level background: Samples representing acute and convalescent COVID-19 were sourced from the United States, Italy and Spain.

The assay was immunoSEQ multiplex PCR, and TCRdb's table has in-frame clones only and misses some. The top ten hold around 1.6% of the sample, which has over 130,000 clones, under 85% seen once. The CDR3 extends over 19 amino acids. The V gene's germline CDR1 is SGHRS and CDR2 YFSETQ. The trim removed 2 bases at V and 0 bases at J, leaving 9 bases unmatched. Everyone who took part was roughly 18 to 90 years old, and they came from 24 US areas. Individuals in the exposed group had encountered a COVID-19 case within 2 weeks preceding study entry. This TCR was sampled from a woman aged 18-29 years who had been exposed to COVID-19. This rearrangement joins TRBV5-1 to TRBJ2-6; 9 bases are a match to TRBD2. Sequencing was performed on PBMCs or T cells enriched from blood (not recorded which). CDR3 nucleotides: TGCGCCAGCAGCTTTTCTCAGACTAGCGGTATCTCTGGGGCCAACGTCCTGACTTTC. This sequence encodes CASSFSQTSGISGANVLTF.